The clone carrying this T cell receptor beta chain came up once. The V end lost 4 bases, the J end lost 5 bases, and 19 bases lay between the germline ends. Germline V gene data show CDR1 as SGDLS and CDR2 as YYNGEE. The CDR3 is 16 amino acids. The data were taken from a study of blood T cell repertoires in COVID-19. Measured with immunoSEQ multiplex PCR; TCRdb has only the in-frame clones, and not every one. The table has about 170,000 clones, roughly 85% seen once. The sequencing sample was made of peripheral blood. This TCR derives from a woman older than 75 with acute or convalescent COVID-19. J is TRBJ2-1 and V is TRBV9; D might be TRBD2 (7 bases). The CDR3 loop reads CASSLGGLARDNEQFF. The CDR3 DNA reads as TGTGCCAGCAGCTTGGGGGGGCTAGCTAGAGACAATGAGCAGTTCTTC.